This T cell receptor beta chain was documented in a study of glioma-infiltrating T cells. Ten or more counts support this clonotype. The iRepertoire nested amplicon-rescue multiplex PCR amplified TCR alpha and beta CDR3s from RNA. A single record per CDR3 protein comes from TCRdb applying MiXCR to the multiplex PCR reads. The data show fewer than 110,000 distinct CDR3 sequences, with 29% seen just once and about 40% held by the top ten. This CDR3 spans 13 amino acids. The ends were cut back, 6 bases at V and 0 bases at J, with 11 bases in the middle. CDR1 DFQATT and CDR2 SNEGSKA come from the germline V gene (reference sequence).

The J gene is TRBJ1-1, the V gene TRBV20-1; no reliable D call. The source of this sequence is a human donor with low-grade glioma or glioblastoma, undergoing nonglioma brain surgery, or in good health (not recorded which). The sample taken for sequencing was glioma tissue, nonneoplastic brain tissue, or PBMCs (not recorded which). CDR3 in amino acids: CSAPGLLNTEAFF. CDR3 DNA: TGCAGTGCCCCTGGACTGCTGAACACTGAAGCTTTCTTT.